A single sample gave rise to the 17 T cell receptor beta chains below, sequenced in a study of T-cell reconstitution after alpha-beta-depleted transplantation in children. Using unique molecular identifiers, the investigators prepared the TCRbeta library. TCRdb processed the PCR reads anew with MiXCR; each CDR3 protein has one entry. The table records about 190,000 distinct CDR3 sequences, more than 6.5% of them present only once. Sequencing used PBMCs from the stem cell graft donor, obtained from the stem cell graft. These receptor sequences come from a human donor who donated a stem cell graft to a child with Wiskott-Aldrich syndrome.

This clonotype was observed many times. This chain uses TRBV13 with TRBJ1-1; D is undetermined. This CDR3 spans 15 amino acids. V gave up 5 bases and J gave up 4 bases, with 17 bases separating them. CDR1 and CDR2 from the germline V gene are PRHDT and FYEKMQ (reference sequence). The CDR3 DNA sequence: TGTGCCAGCAGCCCCGAGACCCAGGTTCTCACTGAAGCTTTCTTT. It is translated as CASSPETQVLTEAFF.

This clonotype has a count of ten or more. The chain recombines TRBV6-5 with TRBJ2-5, with 7 bases matching TRBD1. Germline V gives CDR1 MNHEY, CDR2 SVGAGI. The CDR3 contains 14 residues. J was trimmed by 1 base and V by 4 bases; bases with no gene match: 3. CDR3 loop: CASSFPGGQETQYF. The CDR3 DNA follows: TGTGCCAGCAGTTTCCCAGGGGGCCAAGAGACCCAGTACTTC.

This clonotype was detected a few times. This chain joins TRBV2 and TRBJ2-1; 9 bases align to TRBD1. The germline gives CDR1 SNHLY, CDR2 FYNNEI. V lost 4 bases, J lost 7 bases, and 2 bases stayed unmatched. This CDR3 is 13 amino acids long. Written as DNA, the CDR3 is TGTGCCAGCAGTGGGGACAGGGTTAATGAGCAGTTCTTC. Translation gives CASSGDRVNEQFF.

This clonotype was picked up many times. This chain connects TRBV11-3 to TRBJ2-1; 8 nucleotides align to TRBD1. J was trimmed by 0 bases and V by 5 bases; bases with no gene match: 6. From germline, CDR1 is SGHNT and CDR2 YENEEA. The CDR3 is made up of 16 amino acids. In DNA, the CDR3 is TGTGCCAGCAGCAAAGACAGGGGCCGCTCCTACAATGAGCAGTTCTTC. Translation: CASSKDRGRSYNEQFF. Full variable domain (remainder filled in from reference TRBV11-3 and TRBJ2-1): EAGVVQSPRYKIIEKKQPVAFWCNPISGHNTLYWYLQNLGQGPELLIRYENEEAVDDSQLPKDRFSAERLKGVDSTLKIQPAELGDSAVYLCASSKDRGRSYNEQFFGPGTRLTVL.

This clonotype appeared many times. This chain links TRBV20-1 with TRBJ2-1, with a possible D match to TRBD2 (5 bases). V dropped 6 bases and J dropped 5 bases, with 11 bases sitting between them. The germline gives CDR1 DFQATT, CDR2 SNEGSKA (reference sequence). The CDR3 has 12 amino acids. The CDR3 here is CSALDSNNEQFF. Here the CDR3 DNA reads TGCAGTGCCCTGGACTCAAACAATGAGCAGTTCTTC.

The sample holds many counts of this clonotype. The CDR3 nucleotides read TGTGCCAGCAAAAGACAGGCCCCCTACGAGCAGTACTTC. Translating gives CASKRQAPYEQYF. The gene calls are TRBV7-9 and TRBJ2-7, with D possibly TRBD1 on 6 matching bases. V was pared by 7 bases and J by 2 bases, with 12 bases between. Germline CDR1 and CDR2: SEHNR and FQNEAQ (reference sequence). The CDR3 is 13 residues long. Full variable domain (missing parts from reference TRBV7-9 and TRBJ2-7): DTGVSQNPRHKITKRGQNVTFRCDPISEHNRLYWYRQTLGQGPEFLTYFQNEAQLEKSRLLSDRFSAERPKGSFSTLEIQRTEQGDSAMYLCASKRQAPYEQYFGPGTRLTVT.

This clonotype was detected ten times or more. This chain joins TRBV7-6 and TRBJ2-3; possible D gene TRBD2, 5 bases. V was shortened by 0 bases and J by 5 bases, with 6 bases between the two germline ends. The CDR3 length is 13 residues. Germline values: CDR1 SGHVS, CDR2 FNYEAQ. In DNA form, the CDR3 reads TGTGCCAGCAGCTTAGCCCGGGAAGATACGCAGTATTTT. Amino acids: CASSLAREDTQYF.

V and J are TRBV19 and TRBJ2-3; TRBD2 agrees at 15 bases. Looked up from germline, CDR1 is LNHDA and CDR2 is SQIVND (reference sequence). With V trimmed by 3 bases and J by 6 bases, 4 bases remained unmatched. This CDR3 has 16 amino acids. This CDR3 is CASSMGTSGRHDTQYF. CDR3 bases: TGTGCCAGTAGTATGGGGACTAGCGGGAGGCACGATACGCAGTATTTT.

Ten or more counts support this clonotype. The V and J genes are TRBV20-1 and TRBJ2-7; TRBD1 aligns across 7 bases. CDR3 length: 14 residues. From germline, CDR1 is DFQATT and CDR2 SNEGSKA (reference sequence). The V and J ends lost 5 bases and 1 base, in that order; junction bases with no gene match: 8. CDR3 sequence: CSAGQGGRSYEQYF. The CDR3 nucleotides read TGCAGTGCTGGACAAGGGGGCAGATCCTACGAGCAGTACTTC.

Ten or more counts support this clonotype. The rearrangement joins TRBV20-1 to TRBJ2-5; D possibly uses TRBD1 or TRBD2 (5 bases each). The CDR3 has 15 amino acids. V lost 5 bases to trimming and J lost 4 bases, with 20 bases between them. Germline CDR1 reads DFQATT; CDR2 reads SNEGSKA (reference sequence). The CDR3 spells CSAQIPGPSRETQYF. The DNA of the CDR3 is TGCAGTGCTCAAATCCCGGGACCTTCACGAGAGACCCAGTACTTC.

The table lists this clonotype with many counts. This rearrangement joins TRBV12-3 or TRBV12-4 to TRBJ1-1; TRBD1 matches at 10 bases. V trimming: 6 bases; J trimming: 5 bases; junction bases outside the gene matches: 9. The CDR3 runs to 15 residues. Here the CDR3 reads CASSPGQGGETEAFF. The DNA of the CDR3 is TGTGCCAGCAGCCCAGGACAGGGGGGTGAGACTGAAGCTTTCTTT.

A word on this clonotype: This may be a read error: a much more frequent sequence differs by one nucleotide. This chain uses TRBV4-1 with TRBJ2-3, with TRBD1 matching 8 bases. Germline-derived CDR1 and CDR2 are MGHRA and YSYEKL. The CDR3 runs 16 residues. The CDR3 DNA reads TGCACCAGCAGCCAGGGATCGGGACAGGGCACAGATACGCAGTATTTT. Protein product: CTSSQGSGQGTDTQYF.

This clonotype was picked up a small number of times. The chain links TRBV2 to TRBJ2-1; 7 bases agree with TRBD1. J gave up 4 bases and V 3 bases, and 0 bases lay outside the gene matches. The CDR3 has 13 amino acids. Germline CDR1 SNHLY, CDR2 FYNNEI. CDR3 bases: TGTGCCAGCAGTGAGGGACAGTACAATGAGCAGTTCTTC. It encodes CASSEGQYNEQFF.

This clonotype was picked up many times. The rearrangement joins TRBV29-1 to TRBJ2-5, with 7 bases fitting TRBD1. Germline loops: CDR1 SQVTM, CDR2 ANQGSEA. The CDR3 length is 12 residues. V dropped 7 bases and J dropped 1; count of bases not matched to a gene: 3. Here the CDR3 reads CSAAGGQETQYF. The CDR3 DNA follows: TGCAGCGCCGCAGGGGGCCAAGAGACCCAGTACTTC.

This clonotype was found many times. The chain couples TRBV7-2 to TRBJ2-3; no firm D call. Trimming cost V 4 bases and J 9 bases, with 11 bases left between them. The length of the CDR3 is 12 residues. The germline V gene encodes CDR1 SGHTA and CDR2 FQGNSA. CDR3 in DNA: TGTGCCAGCAGCTCGTCAAAGGAGACGCAGTATTTT. The encoded protein is CASSSSKETQYF.

J is TRBJ2-1 and V is TRBV5-6; no clear D. In germline, CDR1 is SGHDT, CDR2 YYEEEE. This CDR3 is 13 amino acids long. Trimming took off 9 bases at V and 8 bases at J, with 18 bases between the two ends. In DNA form, the CDR3 reads TGTGCCATGAGCCCCGGGCTCCTCTATGAGCAGTTCTTC. As protein: CAMSPGLLYEQFF.

This clonotype was observed many times. The rearrangement joins TRBV20-1 to TRBJ2-1; 8 nucleotides match TRBD2. Per the germline V gene, CDR1 is DFQATT and CDR2 is SNEGSKA (reference sequence). The CDR3 has 15 amino acids. The DNA for the CDR3 is TGCAGCCCCAGAGGGCTAGCGGGTCGTCCCAATGAGCAGTTCTTC. Its translation: CSPRGLAGRPNEQFF.